These 9 T cell receptor beta chains originate from one sample sequenced in a study of blood T cell repertoires in COVID-19. TCRdb keeps only in-frame clones here, not all; method: immunoSEQ multiplex PCR. Altogether 100,000 to 150,000 clones are present, roughly 69% being singletons, with the ten largest covering approximately 1.9%. The source material was peripheral blood. The receptors shown here come from a woman between 65 and 79 years old with acute or convalescent COVID-19.

The V call is TRBV30, the J call TRBJ2-7; D is perhaps TRBD2 (6 bases). CDR1 GTSNPN and CDR2 SVGIG come from the germline V gene (reference sequence). Trimming took 0 bases from V and 6 from J, leaving 12 bases between them. This CDR3 has 13 residues. The CDR3 DNA sequence: TGTGCCTGGAGTGTAATACGGGGAGGCGAGCAGTACTTC. It translates to CAWSVIRGGEQYF.

The chain recombines TRBV27 with TRBJ1-1; tentatively, D is TRBD1 (6 bases). The CDR3 covers 15 residues. V was cut by 5 bases and J by 1 base, with 14 bases left in between. The V gene's germline CDR1 is MNHEY and CDR2 SMNVEV (reference sequence). CDR3 sequence reads: CASSIQGHQNTEAFF. The CDR3 coding sequence is TGTGCCAGCAGTATCCAGGGACACCAGAACACTGAAGCTTTCTTT.

V and J are TRBV3-1 (or the pseudogene TRBV3-2) and TRBJ2-1, with D hard to call. Trimming took 4 bases from V and 0 from J, leaving 7 bases between them. This CDR3 is built from 14 residues. Germline CDR1 is LGHDT and CDR2 is YNNKEL (reference sequence). The CDR3 spells CASSLQRSYNEQFF. CDR3 nucleotide sequence: TGTGCCAGCAGCCTCCAGCGCTCCTACAATGAGCAGTTCTTC.

The V and J genes are TRBV28 and TRBJ2-7, with 8 nucleotides matching TRBD1. The junction had 8 bases not matched to a gene; V was cut back by 6 bases and J by 4 bases. Germline V lookup: CDR1 MDHEN, CDR2 SYDVKM. This CDR3 region has 14 residues. This CDR3 reads CASRGAGGIYEQYF. The CDR3 bases are TGTGCCAGCAGGGGTGCAGGGGGCATATACGAGCAGTACTTC. The whole variable domain, filled in from reference TRBV28 and TRBJ2-7, reads DVKVTQSSRYLVKRTGEKVFLECVQDMDHENMFWYRQDPGLGLRLIYFSYDVKMKEKGDIPEGYSVSREKKERFSLILESASTNQTSMYLCASRGAGGIYEQYFGPGTRLTVT.

The V gene is TRBV7-8, the J gene TRBJ2-4; D may be TRBD1 (5 bases). V lost 5 bases and J lost 3, with 20 bases in between. This CDR3 region has 17 residues. Per the germline V gene, CDR1 is SGHVS and CDR2 is FQNEAQ. The DNA of the CDR3 is TGTGCCAGCAGCCCCGACAGTGATGGGGTGGGCAAAAACATTCAGTACTTC. Translated, it gives CASSPDSDGVGKNIQYF.

This rearrangement joins TRBV6-5 to TRBJ1-1; D might be TRBD1 (6 bases). The V gene lost 5 bases and the J gene lost 6 bases, with 16 bases spanning the gap. The CDR3 extends over 14 amino acids. Germline values: CDR1 MNHEY, CDR2 SVGAGI. The CDR3 nucleotides are TGTGCCAGCAGTCAACCAACACAGGGCGCTGAAGCTTTCTTT. Residues: CASSQPTQGAEAFF.

The rearrangement joins TRBV7-6 to TRBJ1-3; TRBD1 agrees at 7 bases. Germline V gene lookup returns CDR1 SGHVS and CDR2 FNYEAQ. J gave up 0 bases and V 4 bases, and 3 bases lay outside the gene matches. CDR3 size: 15 residues. In DNA form, the CDR3 reads TGTGCCAGCAGCTGGGGACAGTCCTCTGGAAACACCATATATTTT. It translates to CASSWGQSSGNTIYF.

The V gene is TRBV11-2, the J gene TRBJ1-2, with a weak D call TRBD1 (5 bases). The germline CDR1 and CDR2 sequences are SGHAT and FQNNGV. The V end lost 3 bases, the J end lost 8 bases, and 10 bases lay between the germline ends. There are 12 residues in the CDR3. CDR3 in amino acids: CASSLGGGGYTF. The DNA of the CDR3 is TGTGCCAGCAGCTTGGGGGGAGGCGGCTACACCTTC.

Only a few counts were recorded for this clone. Other DNA sequences of this sample code for an identical CDR3. This chain joins TRBV4-1 and TRBJ2-7, with D unresolved. Deletions cut 1 base from V and 1 base from J, with 5 bases between. The CDR3 is 13 amino acids. Germline V lookup: CDR1 MGHRA, CDR2 YSYEKL. This chain's CDR3 is CASSQGVSYEQYF. CDR3 bases: TGCGCCAGCAGCCAAGGCGTTTCCTACGAGCAGTACTTC.